The following is a T cell receptor (beta chain) sequence with its context. The antigen is undetermined. These data originate in a study of shared clonotypes between healthy human individuals. Method: immunoSEQ multiplex PCR; TCRdb's copy keeps in-frame clones and lacks some. Of about 690,000 clones listed, less than 95% are singletons. Study-wide findings and caveats: Sorted-subset samples were not fully sequenced, rarefaction indicated.

Per germline, CDR1 MNHEY and CDR2 SMNVEV (reference sequence). This CDR3 spans 13 amino acids. Trimming shortened V by 5 bases and J by 7 bases, and 15 bases separated the two germline ends. Recent acute infections and vaccinations were absent in the healthy HIV-negative adult donors. Sequenced: memory CD8+ T cells from PBMCs. Subset indicated: CD45RO+ cells pooled with CCR7-negative TemRA cells. This clonotype was sampled from a man between 18 and 29 years old in good health. Some clones in this sample may be carry-over from other donors' samples. The J gene is TRBJ2-7, the V gene TRBV27; a weak D match, TRBD1 (6 bases). The CDR3, as DNA: TGTGCCAGCAGTCTCACAGTAACAGGGGAGCAGTACTTC. It yields the protein CASSLTVTGEQYF.